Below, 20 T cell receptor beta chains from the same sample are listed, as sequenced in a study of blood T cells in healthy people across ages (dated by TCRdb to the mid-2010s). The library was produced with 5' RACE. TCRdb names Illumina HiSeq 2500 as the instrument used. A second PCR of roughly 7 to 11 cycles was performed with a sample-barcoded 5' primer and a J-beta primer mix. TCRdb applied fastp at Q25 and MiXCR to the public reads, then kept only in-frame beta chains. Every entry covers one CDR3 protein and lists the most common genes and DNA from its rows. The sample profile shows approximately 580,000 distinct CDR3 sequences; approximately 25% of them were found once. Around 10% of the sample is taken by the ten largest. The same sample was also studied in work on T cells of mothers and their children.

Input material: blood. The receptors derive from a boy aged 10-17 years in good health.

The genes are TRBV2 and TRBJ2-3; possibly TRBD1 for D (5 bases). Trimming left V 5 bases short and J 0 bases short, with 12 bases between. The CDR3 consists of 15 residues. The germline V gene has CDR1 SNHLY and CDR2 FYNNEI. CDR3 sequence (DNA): TGTGCCAGCAGTTCCCAGGGCCCTAGCACAGATACGCAGTATTTT. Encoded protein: CASSSQGPSTDTQYF.

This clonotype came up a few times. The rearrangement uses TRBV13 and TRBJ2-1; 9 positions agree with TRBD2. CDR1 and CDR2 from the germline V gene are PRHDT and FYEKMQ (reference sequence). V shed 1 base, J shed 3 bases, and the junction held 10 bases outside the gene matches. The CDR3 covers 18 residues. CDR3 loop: CASSLVASGAPGYNEQFF. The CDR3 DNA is TGTGCCAGCAGCTTAGTAGCTAGCGGGGCTCCCGGCTACAATGAGCAGTTCTTC. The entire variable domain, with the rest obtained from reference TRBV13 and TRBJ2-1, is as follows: AAGVIQSPRHLIKEKRETATLKCYPIPRHDTVYWYQQGPGQDPQFLISFYEKMQSDKGSIPDRFSAQQFSDYHSELNMSSLELGDSALYFCASSLVASGAPGYNEQFFGPGTRLTVL.

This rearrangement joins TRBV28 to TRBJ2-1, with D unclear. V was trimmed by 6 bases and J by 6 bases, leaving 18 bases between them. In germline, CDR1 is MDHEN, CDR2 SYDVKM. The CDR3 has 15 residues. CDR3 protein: CASSPGDRRRNEQFF. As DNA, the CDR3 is TGTGCCAGCAGCCCCGGTGATCGACGTCGCAATGAGCAGTTCTTC.

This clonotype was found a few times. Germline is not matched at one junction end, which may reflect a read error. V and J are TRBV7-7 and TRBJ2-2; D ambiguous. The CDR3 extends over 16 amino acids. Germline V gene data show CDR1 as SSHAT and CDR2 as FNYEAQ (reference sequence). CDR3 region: CASSLNLQALTGELFF. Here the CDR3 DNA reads TGTGCTAGCAGCTTAAATCTGCAGGCCCTCACCGGGGAGCTGTTTTTT.

CDR3 coding DNA: TGCGCCAGCAGCCAAGATTCGTCCAATCAGCCCCAGCATTTT. It specifies CASSQDSSNQPQHF. J is TRBJ1-5 and V is TRBV4-1; no clear D gene. The V end was cut by 0 bases, the J end by 3 bases, with 6 bases between. The CDR3 has 14 residues. CDR1 is MGHRA, CDR2 YSYEKL, per germline.

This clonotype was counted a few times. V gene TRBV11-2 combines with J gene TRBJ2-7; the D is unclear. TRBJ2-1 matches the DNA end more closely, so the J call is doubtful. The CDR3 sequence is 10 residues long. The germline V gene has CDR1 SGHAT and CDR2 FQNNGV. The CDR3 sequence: CASSNNEQFF. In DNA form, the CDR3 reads TGTGCCAGCAGCAACAATGAGCAGTTCTTC.

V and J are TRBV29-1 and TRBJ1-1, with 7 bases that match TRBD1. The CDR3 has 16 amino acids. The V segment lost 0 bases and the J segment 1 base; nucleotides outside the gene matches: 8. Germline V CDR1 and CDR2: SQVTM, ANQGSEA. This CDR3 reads CSVEDPGQLANTEAFF. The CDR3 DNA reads TGCAGCGTTGAAGATCCGGGACAGCTGGCGAACACTGAAGCTTTCTTT.

The DNA of the CDR3 is TGTGCCAGCAGTTTGATGACTAGCGGGAGTCGAAATACGCAGTATTTT. Translation gives CASSLMTSGSRNTQYF. The chain combines TRBV6-2 or TRBV6-3 with TRBJ2-3, with TRBD2 identical over 12 bases. V lost 4 bases to trimming and J lost 7 bases; unmatched junction nucleotides: 9. Germline values: CDR1 MNHEY, CDR2 SVGEGT. This CDR3 is built from 16 residues.

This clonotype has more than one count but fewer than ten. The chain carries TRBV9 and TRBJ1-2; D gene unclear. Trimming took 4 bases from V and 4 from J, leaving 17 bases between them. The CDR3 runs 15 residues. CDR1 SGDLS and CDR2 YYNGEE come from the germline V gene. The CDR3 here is CASSYDGRPRYGYTF. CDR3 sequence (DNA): TGTGCCAGCAGCTACGACGGACGACCCCGCTATGGCTACACCTTC.

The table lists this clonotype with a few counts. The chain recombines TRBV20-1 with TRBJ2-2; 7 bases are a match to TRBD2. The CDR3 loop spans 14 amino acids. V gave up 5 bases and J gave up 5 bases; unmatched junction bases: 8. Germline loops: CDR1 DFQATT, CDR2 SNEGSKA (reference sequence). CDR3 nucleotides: TGCAGTGCTGCCGCAGCGGGAATGACCGGGGAGCTGTTTTTT. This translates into CSAAAAGMTGELFF.

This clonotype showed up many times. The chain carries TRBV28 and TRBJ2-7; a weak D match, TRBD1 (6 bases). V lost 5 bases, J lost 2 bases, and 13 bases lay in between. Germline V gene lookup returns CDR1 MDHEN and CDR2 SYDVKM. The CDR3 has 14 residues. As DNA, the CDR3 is TGTGCCAGCAGTCAACCGGACAGCCCCTACGAGCAGTACTTC. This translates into CASSQPDSPYEQYF.

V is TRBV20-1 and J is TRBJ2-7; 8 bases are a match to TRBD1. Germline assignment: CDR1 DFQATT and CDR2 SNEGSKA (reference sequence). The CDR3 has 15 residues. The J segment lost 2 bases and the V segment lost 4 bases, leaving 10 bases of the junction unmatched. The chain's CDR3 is CSAMVEGQVTYEQYF. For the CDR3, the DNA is TGCAGTGCTATGGTAGAGGGACAGGTAACCTACGAGCAGTACTTC.

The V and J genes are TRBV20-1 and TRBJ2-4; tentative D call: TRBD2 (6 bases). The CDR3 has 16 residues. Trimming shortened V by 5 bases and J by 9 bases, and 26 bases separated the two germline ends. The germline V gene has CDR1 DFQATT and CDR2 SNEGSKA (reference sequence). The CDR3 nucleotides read TGCAGTGCTTTCGACCGGGTGGGGGGACTCCTTAGCATTCAGTACTTC. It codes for CSAFDRVGGLLSIQYF.

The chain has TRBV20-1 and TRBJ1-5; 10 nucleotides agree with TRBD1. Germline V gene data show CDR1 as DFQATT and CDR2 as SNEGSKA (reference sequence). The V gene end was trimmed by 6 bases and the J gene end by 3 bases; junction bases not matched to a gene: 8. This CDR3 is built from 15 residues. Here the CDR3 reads CSAKGQGRYNQPQHF. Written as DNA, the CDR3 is TGCAGTGCGAAGGGACAGGGGAGGTACAATCAGCCCCAGCATTTT.

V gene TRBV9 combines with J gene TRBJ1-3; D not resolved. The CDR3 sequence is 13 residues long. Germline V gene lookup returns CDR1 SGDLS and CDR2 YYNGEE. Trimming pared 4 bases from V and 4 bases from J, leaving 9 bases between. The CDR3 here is CASSPFSGNTIYF. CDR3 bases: TGTGCCAGCAGCCCCTTCTCCGGAAACACCATATATTTT.

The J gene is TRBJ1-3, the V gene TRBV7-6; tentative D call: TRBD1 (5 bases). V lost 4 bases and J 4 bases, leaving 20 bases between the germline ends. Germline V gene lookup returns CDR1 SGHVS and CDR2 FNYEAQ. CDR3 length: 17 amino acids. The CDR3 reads CASSSTYQGARGNTIYF. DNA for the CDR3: TGTGCCAGCAGCTCCACCTACCAAGGGGCGCGGGGAAACACCATATATTTT.

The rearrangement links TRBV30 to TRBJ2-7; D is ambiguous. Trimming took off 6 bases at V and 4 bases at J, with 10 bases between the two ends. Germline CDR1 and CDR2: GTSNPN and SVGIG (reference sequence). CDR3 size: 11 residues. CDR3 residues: CACPSGYEQYF. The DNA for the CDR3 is TGTGCCTGCCCGTCAGGTTACGAGCAGTACTTC. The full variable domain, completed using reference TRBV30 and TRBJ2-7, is SQTIHQWPATLVQPVGSPLSLECTVEGTSNPNLYWYRQAAGRGLQLLFYSVGIGQISSEVPQNLSASRPQDRQFILSSKKLLLSDSGFYLCACPSGYEQYFGPGTRLTVT.

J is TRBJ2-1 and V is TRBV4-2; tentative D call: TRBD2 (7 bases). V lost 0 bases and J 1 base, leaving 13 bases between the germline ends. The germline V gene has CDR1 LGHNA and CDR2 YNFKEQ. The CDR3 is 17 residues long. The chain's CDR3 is CASSQESRGGSYNEQFF. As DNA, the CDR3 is TGTGCCAGCAGCCAAGAGAGCAGGGGAGGGTCCTACAATGAGCAGTTCTTC.

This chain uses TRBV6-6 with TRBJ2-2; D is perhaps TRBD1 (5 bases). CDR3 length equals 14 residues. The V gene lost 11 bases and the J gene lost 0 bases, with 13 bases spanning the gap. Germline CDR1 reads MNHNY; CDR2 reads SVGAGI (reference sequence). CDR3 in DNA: TGTGCCTCCCTTTTAGGGGCGAACACCGGGGAGCTGTTTTTT. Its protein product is CASLLGANTGELFF.

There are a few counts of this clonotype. Written as DNA, the CDR3 is TGTGCCAGCAGCGTATACTCCGGGGAGAGGACAGATACGCAGTATTTT. Its translation: CASSVYSGERTDTQYF. V gene TRBV9 combines with J gene TRBJ2-3; D possibly corresponds to TRBD2 (5 bases). Trimming took 1 base from V and 3 from J, leaving 15 bases between them. The germline gives CDR1 SGDLS, CDR2 YYNGEE. The CDR3 length is 16 residues.